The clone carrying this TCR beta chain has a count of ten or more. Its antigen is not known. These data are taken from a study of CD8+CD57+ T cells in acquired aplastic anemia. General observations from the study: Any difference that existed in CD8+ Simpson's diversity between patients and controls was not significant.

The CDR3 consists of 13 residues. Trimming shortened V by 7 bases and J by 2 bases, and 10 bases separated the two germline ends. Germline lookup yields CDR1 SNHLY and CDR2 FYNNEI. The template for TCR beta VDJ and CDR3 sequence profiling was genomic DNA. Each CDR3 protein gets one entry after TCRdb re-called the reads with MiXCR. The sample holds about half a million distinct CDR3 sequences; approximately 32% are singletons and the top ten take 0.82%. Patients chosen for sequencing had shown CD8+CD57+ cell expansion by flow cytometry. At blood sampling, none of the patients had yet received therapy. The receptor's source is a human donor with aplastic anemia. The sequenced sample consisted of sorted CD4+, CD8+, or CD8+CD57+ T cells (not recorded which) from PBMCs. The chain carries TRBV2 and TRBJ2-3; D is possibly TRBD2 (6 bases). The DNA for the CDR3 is TGTGCCAGCACCGGCGGGGCCACAGATACGCAGTATTTT. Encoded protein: CASTGGATDTQYF.